The T cell receptor beta chain described here comes from a study of blood T cell repertoires in COVID-19. In the study overall: Sites in the United States, Italy and Spain provided acute and convalescent COVID-19 samples. T cells, B-cell-depleted T cells, or PBMCs provided the cDNA or gDNA that served as material.

Trimming at V came to 5 bases and at J to 8 bases, leaving 7 bases not matched to a gene. The germline CDR1 and CDR2 sequences are SGHTA and FQGTGA. The length of the CDR3 is 14 residues. Authors' methods: Nucleated cell number was recorded as an estimate derived from reference gene primer amplification. Assay: immunoSEQ multiplex PCR; the TCRdb copy retains only in-frame clones and omits some. For V, J and clone size, that table is used; D and trimming come from the DNA. The table has 90,000 to 150,000 clones, 65% to 80% seen once. This rearrangement joins TRBV7-3 to TRBJ2-1; 9 nucleotides line up with TRBD2. The sample consisted of peripheral blood. The receptor's source is a man in his 70s with acute or convalescent COVID-19. The CDR3 is CASSIGTSSDEQFF. As DNA, the CDR3 is TGTGCCAGCAGCATTGGGACTAGCTCGGATGAGCAGTTCTTC.